This TCR beta chain was captured in a study of lymphopenia after photon versus proton radiotherapy. The table came from immunoSEQ multiplex PCR; TCRdb's copy has only in-frame clones and leaves some out. The repertoire holds 77,000 or so clones, with around 83% as singletons. Points on this clone: The antigen is undetermined.

Study outcomes and limitations: Post-nadir TCR diversity decline inversely tracked overall survival among those who died. Post-nadir diversity loss with photons came from oligoclonal expansion, particularly CD8+ Temra cells. Only patients who died were analyzed for survival; proton advantage is unproven.

Material: peripheral blood, obtained from a patient treated with proton-based radiotherapy. This clonotype originated in a man aged 60 to 69 with pancreatic cancer.

The DNA for the CDR3 is TGTGCCAGCTCACAGGGGATACAAATCGGCTACACCTTC. It specifies CASSQGIQIGYTF. The chain employs TRBV18 and TRBJ1-2, with TRBD1 as a possible D gene (5 bases). The V end was cut by 4 bases, the J end by 8 bases, with 14 bases between. The CDR3 sequence is 13 residues long. From germline, CDR1 is KGHSH and CDR2 LQKENI.